One and the same sample provided the 24 T cell receptor beta chains below, sequenced in a study of long-term antiretroviral therapy in people with HIV. Assay version v3.0 of immunoSEQ was used, and it was run at survey level. TCRdb's table, derived via immunoSEQ multiplex PCR, lists solely in-frame clones and lacks some. The sample shows 30,000 to 35,000 clones, approximately 85% of them seen only once. Sequencing used unsorted PBMCs, obtained 0.8 years before starting antiretroviral therapy. The source of these receptors is a man aged 18 to 30 with HIV.

The CDR3 protein is CASSERAGGGTGELFF. CDR3 nucleotides: TGTGCCAGCAGTGAAAGGGCGGGGGGGGGCACCGGGGAGCTGTTTTTT. The V call is TRBV6-1, the J call TRBJ2-2; 9 nucleotides line up with TRBD2. With 2 bases clipped from V and 4 bases from J, the junction kept 5 bases outside the gene matches. CDR1 and CDR2 from the germline V gene are MNHNS and SASEGT. This CDR3 comprises 16 residues.

The chain carries TRBV15 and TRBJ2-3, with unresolved D. The V and J ends lost 5 bases and 7 bases respectively, with 10 bases between them. CDR1 is LNHNV, CDR2 YYDKDF, per germline (reference sequence). This CDR3 spans 12 amino acids. As DNA, the CDR3 is TGTGCCACCAGCGAGAAGTATTATACGCAGTATTTT. Amino acids: CATSEKYYTQYF.

This chain connects TRBV25-1 to TRBJ2-7; no reliable D call. Trimming took 5 bases from V and 3 from J, leaving 11 bases between them. Germline assignment: CDR1 MGHDK and CDR2 SYGVNS. The CDR3 spans 13 residues. The DNA of the CDR3 is TGTGCCAGCAGTAGTCATTCTGACTACGAGCAGTACTTC. Protein: CASSSHSDYEQYF.

The chain carries TRBV28 and TRBJ1-1; D is undetermined. The CDR3 spans 15 residues. CDR1 MDHEN and CDR2 SYDVKM come from the germline V gene. V dropped 2 bases and J dropped 1 base, with 11 bases sitting between them. CDR3: CASSLEGSRNTEAFF. CDR3 in DNA: TGTGCCAGCAGTTTAGAGGGCTCAAGGAACACTGAAGCTTTCTTT. The full variable domain, completed using reference TRBV28 and TRBJ1-1, is DVKVTQSSRYLVKRTGEKVFLECVQDMDHENMFWYRQDPGLGLRLIYFSYDVKMKEKGDIPEGYSVSREKKERFSLILESASTNQTSMYLCASSLEGSRNTEAFFGQGTRLTVV.

This chain uses TRBV6-7 with TRBJ2-1, with TRBD1 identical over 8 bases. TRBV6-7 is treated as an ORF (open reading frame) with a function not yet certain. V shed 1 base and J 9 bases; nucleotides not matched to a gene: 11. The CDR3 spans 16 residues. The CDR3 nucleotides read TGTGCCAGCAGTTACTACGACAGGGGTATCAGTGGTGAGCAGTTCTTC. This sequence encodes CASSYYDRGISGEQFF.

V and J are TRBV27 and TRBJ1-2; 10 bases match TRBD1. The length of the CDR3 is 16 residues. Losses at the gene ends were 5 bases for V and 4 bases for J; bases not matched to a gene: 10. Germline CDR1 MNHEY, CDR2 SMNVEV (reference sequence). CDR3 sequence (DNA): TGTGCCAGCAGTGAAGCGGGACAGGGGATTCTCTATGGCTACACCTTC. Translating it yields CASSEAGQGILYGYTF.

CDR3 region: CASSPTLNTEAFF. CDR3 DNA: TGTGCCAGCAGCCCCACCCTGAACACTGAAGCTTTCTTT. The V and J genes are TRBV7-3 and TRBJ1-1; D gene uncertain. CDR3 length: 13 residues. V lost 5 bases and J 0 bases, leaving 7 bases between the germline ends. Germline lookup yields CDR1 SGHTA and CDR2 FQGTGA. The full variable domain, its missing parts supplied by reference TRBV7-3 and TRBJ1-1, is GAGVSQTPSNKVTEKGKYVELRCDPISGHTALYWYRQSLGQGPEFLIYFQGTGAADDSGLPNDRFFAVRPEGSVSTLKIQRTERGDSAVYLCASSPTLNTEAFFGQGTRLTVV.

This chain uses TRBV6-1 with TRBJ1-2, with D unresolved. This CDR3 comprises 14 residues. Trimming pared 1 base from V and 8 bases from J, leaving 14 bases between. Germline V CDR1 and CDR2: MNHNS, SASEGT. CDR3 residues: CASSEGWPAKGYTF. Here the CDR3 DNA reads TGTGCCAGCAGTGAAGGGTGGCCAGCTAAGGGCTACACCTTC.

The J gene is TRBJ2-1, the V gene TRBV21-1. TRBV21-1 is described as a pseudogene. The CDR3 covers 17 residues. The CDR3 loop reads CASSHWDGDPRALGQFF. CDR3 nucleotides: TGTGCCAGCAGCCACTGGGACGGGGACCCTAGGGCTCTAGGGCAGTTCTTC.

This clone was observed once. This chain joins TRBV30 and TRBJ2-7; TRBD1 aligns across 8 bases. The CDR3 has 14 residues. The germline V gene has CDR1 GTSNPN and CDR2 SVGIG (reference sequence). V trimming: 7 bases; J trimming: 9 bases; junction bases outside the gene matches: 17. For the CDR3, the DNA is TGTGCCTCGCTGCCCGACAGGGGAGGTACTCGGCAGTACTTC. Its translation: CASLPDRGGTRQYF.

This chain uses TRBV6-5 with TRBJ2-2; TRBD1 or TRBD2 may be the D gene (5 bases each). This CDR3 region has 15 residues. Trimming left V 5 bases short and J 6 bases short, with 16 bases between. Germline CDR1 MNHEY, CDR2 SVGAGI. Here the CDR3 reads CASSQRPVGAGELFF. CDR3 sequence (DNA): TGTGCCAGCAGTCAACGACCGGTGGGGGCCGGGGAGCTGTTTTTT.

This clone was seen a handful of times. The chain employs TRBV5-4 and TRBJ2-7; 7 positions match TRBD2. The CDR3 contains 13 residues. Unmatched junction bases numbered 0, after V lost 2 bases and J lost 1 base. CDR1 and CDR2 from the germline V gene are SGHNT and YYREEE (reference sequence). CDR3 residues: CASSLAGSYEQYF. As DNA, the CDR3 is TGTGCCAGCAGCTTAGCGGGATCCTACGAGCAGTACTTC.

The chain is built from TRBV5-6 and TRBJ2-7, with 8 bases aligning to TRBD1. Germline V CDR1 and CDR2: SGHDT, YYEEEE. J gave up 2 bases and V 4 bases, and 5 bases lay outside the gene matches. The length of the CDR3 is 14 residues. CDR3 protein: CASSRDRITYEQYF. The CDR3 region has the DNA TGTGCCAGCAGCCGGGACAGGATAACCTACGAGCAGTACTTC.

The chain links TRBV9 to TRBJ2-7, with D perhaps TRBD2 (5 bases). Per the germline V gene, CDR1 is SGDLS and CDR2 is YYNGEE. The V end lost 4 bases, the J end lost 0 bases, and 17 bases lay between the germline ends. The CDR3 sequence is 16 residues long. As DNA, the CDR3 is TGTGCCAGCAGCCCGACGGGTAGCGAGAGCTCCTACGAGCAGTACTTC. The encoded protein is CASSPTGSESSYEQYF.

The chain uses TRBV18 and TRBJ1-1; D gene unclear. The germline V gene has CDR1 KGHSH and CDR2 LQKENI. The length of the CDR3 is 13 residues. V lost 6 bases and J 3 bases, leaving 11 bases between the germline ends. In DNA form, the CDR3 reads TGTGCCAGCTCTCCCTCGAAGGACACTGAAGCTTTCTTT. Translation: CASSPSKDTEAFF.

This clone has a handful of counts. The chain combines TRBV10-3 with TRBJ1-2, with D possibly being TRBD1 (6 bases). CDR1 and CDR2 from the germline V gene are ENHRY and SYGVKD. The CDR3 consists of 13 residues. The V gene lost 8 bases and the J gene lost 4 bases, with 14 bases spanning the gap. CDR3 region: CAIGDRLGYGYTF. CDR3 DNA sequence: TGTGCCATCGGAGACAGGCTCGGCTATGGCTACACCTTC.

This clone has only a few counts. The rearrangement uses TRBV19 and TRBJ1-1, with D possibly matching TRBD1 (6 bases). This CDR3 has 11 residues. Trimming took 7 bases from V and 8 from J, leaving 11 bases between them. Germline CDR1 LNHDA, CDR2 SQIVND (reference sequence). This chain's CDR3 is CASKKGGEAFF. The CDR3 nucleotides are TGTGCCAGTAAGAAGGGGGGGGAAGCTTTCTTT.

This chain connects TRBV2 to TRBJ2-5; D is uncertain. Trimming removed 9 bases from V and 5 bases from J, with 13 bases in between. This CDR3 has 12 amino acids. Looked up from germline, CDR1 is SNHLY and CDR2 is FYNNEI. The CDR3 DNA reads as TGTGCCAGGGGCCTAACTGGGGAGACCCAGTACTTC. This translates into CARGLTGETQYF.

The chain uses TRBV29-1 and TRBJ2-1, with TRBD1 matching over 7 bases. This CDR3 comprises 13 residues. The germline gives CDR1 SQVTM, CDR2 ANQGSEA. Trimming removed 6 bases from V and 7 bases from J; junction bases left unmatched: 9. The CDR3 loop reads CSVAGGQGNEQFF. DNA for the CDR3: TGCAGCGTAGCAGGGGGTCAGGGGAATGAGCAGTTCTTC.

The chain uses TRBV6-6 and TRBJ2-7; tentatively, D is TRBD1 (5 bases). Trimming took off 8 bases at V and 2 bases at J, with 16 bases between the two ends. The CDR3 has 14 amino acids. From germline, CDR1 is MNHNY and CDR2 SVGAGI (reference sequence). Here the CDR3 reads CASESTGGPYEQYF. The CDR3 DNA is TGTGCCAGCGAGTCTACAGGTGGTCCCTACGAGCAGTACTTC.

This sequence joins TRBV27 and TRBJ2-1; D remains unclear. This CDR3 is built from 12 residues. CDR1 MNHEY and CDR2 SMNVEV come from the germline V gene (reference sequence). V lost 4 bases to trimming and J lost 3 bases, with 4 bases between them. The CDR3 region has the DNA TGTGCCAGCAGTTCGGGCTACAATGAGCAGTTCTTC. It is translated as CASSSGYNEQFF.

The chain links TRBV13 to TRBJ2-2; 8 bases are a match to TRBD2. After removal of 4 bases from V and 4 bases from J, the junction contained 5 bases not matched to a gene. There are 15 residues in the CDR3. Germline CDR1 PRHDT, CDR2 FYEKMQ (reference sequence). CDR3 bases: TGTGCCAGCAGCTGGGGACTAGGGTTCACCGGGGAGCTGTTTTTT. Its protein is CASSWGLGFTGELFF.

The table lists this clone with a few counts. The V call is TRBV6-5, the J call TRBJ1-3, with D uncertain. The germline V and J ends were trimmed by 7 bases and 0 bases, with 7 bases remaining between them. This CDR3 has 13 amino acids. Germline V gene lookup returns CDR1 MNHEY and CDR2 SVGAGI. The CDR3 DNA reads as TGTGCCAGCACTCCAGACTCTGGAAACACCATATATTTT. Protein product: CASTPDSGNTIYF.

The rearrangement links TRBV19 to TRBJ2-7; 8 nucleotides align to TRBD2. V lost 5 bases and J lost 3; bases outside the gene matches: 12. This CDR3 region has 16 residues. In germline, CDR1 is LNHDA, CDR2 SQIVND (reference sequence). This chain's CDR3 is CASSPPSGQAHYEQYF. As DNA, the CDR3 is TGTGCCAGTAGTCCTCCTAGCGGGCAGGCCCACTACGAGCAGTACTTC.